The T cell receptor beta chain under discussion was sequenced for a study of T-cell memory formation after mild COVID-19. The wider study: There were largely donor-specific TCR clusters. Findings and caveats of the study: Second-wave clones with a day 37 peak had unconfirmed SARS-CoV-2 specificity.

Trimming took 2 bases from V and 0 from J, leaving 17 bases between them. The CDR3 has 18 amino acids. Germline CDR1 is MDHEN and CDR2 is SYDVKM. MiXCR was run by TCRdb on the 5' RACE reads, yielding one entry per CDR3 protein. The sample records tens of thousands of distinct CDR3 sequences, approximately 16% being singletons. On this clonotype: Its specificity is not known.

The TCR was taken from a man aged 18 to 35 who had mild COVID-19 (a few samples of this study predate the infection). Cell type and time point are not known. The chain uses TRBV28 and TRBJ2-1; possible D gene TRBD2, 6 bases. The sequencing input was PBMCs or a T cell subset sorted from them (not recorded which). The CDR3 protein is CASSLLSGGSPSYNEQFF. In DNA, the CDR3 is TGTGCCAGCAGTTTACTATCCGGAGGGAGTCCCTCCTACAATGAGCAGTTCTTC.